This T cell receptor beta chain was sequenced during a study of shared clonotypes between healthy human individuals. Background on the study: The study enrolled a couple of women and three men aged 18 to 49.

The CDR3 spans 14 residues. The germline V gene encodes CDR1 SNHLY and CDR2 FYNNEI. The J segment lost 7 bases and the V segment lost 1 base, leaving 4 bases of the junction unmatched. The study ran the assay at deep level. Some clones are missing from TCRdb's copy, which holds only in-frame ones; the method was immunoSEQ multiplex PCR. The table has approximately 330,000 clones, 73% seen once. This clone was picked up a small number of times. The source of this sequence is a man aged 30 to 45 in good health. The source material was memory CD4+ T cells sorted from blood. Subset in this sample: CD45RA-negative fraction. The V and J genes are TRBV2 and TRBJ1-5, with 7 bases that match TRBD1. DNA for the CDR3: TGTGCCAGCAGTGAAGGGCAGGGGGAGCAGCCCCAGCATTTT. It yields the protein CASSEGQGEQPQHF.